The clone carrying this TCR beta chain showed up many times. What it recognizes is unknown. Germline V gene data show CDR1 as MDHEN and CDR2 as SYDVKM. The germline V and J ends were trimmed by 5 bases and 5 bases, with 15 bases remaining between them. There are 14 residues in the CDR3. The sample belongs to a study of CD8 T cells in ankylosing spondylitis. Study findings and constraints: Reportedly, significant enrichment of disease-linked clones occurred in matched ankylosing spondylitis synovial fluid. Peripheral blood samples showed relatively rare disease-linked clones, and these clones were CD8+. Seemingly distinctive of ankylosing spondylitis blood was a TCR beta motif formed by eight highly homologous variants. Earlier work had already found some motif variants in reactive arthritis synovial fluid and blood.

TCRdb re-analysed the 5' RACE reads in MiXCR, keeping a single row per CDR3 protein. The sample lists about 210,000 distinct CDR3 sequences, 6% to 8% occurring once. The chain employs TRBV28 and TRBJ1-1; D unresolved. The receptor comes from a male donor with ankylosing spondylitis. Material: blood, either unsorted or a sorted T cell fraction (not recorded which). For the CDR3, the DNA is TGTGCCAGCAGTCCCCGACACGGATGGACTGAAGCTTTCTTT. It translates to CASSPRHGWTEAFF.